The text below deals with one TCR beta chain. The target antigen is unknown. This sample was included in a study of cytomegalovirus exposure and HLA in healthy donors. Study outcomes and limitations: Segments of the TCR beta V type were, in most cases, productive about 87% or about 30% of the time in an earlier analysis.

CDR3 length: 18 residues. Germline V gene data show CDR1 as LNHDA and CDR2 as SQIVND (reference sequence). Trimming cost V 8 bases and J 2 bases; bases outside gene matches: 18. Primers included in the PCR were 60 Vbeta and 13 Jbeta primers. Sequenced by immunoSEQ multiplex PCR; TCRdb stores in-frame clones only, minus some. Of about 200,000 clones listed, approximately 82% are singletons. This chain joins TRBV19 and TRBJ1-2; 9 bases fit TRBD1. The receptor was isolated from a man younger than 35 in good health and CMV-seronegative. Sequences were obtained from PBMCs. This CDR3 is CASSMRGPGDRENYGYTF. The CDR3 DNA is TGTGCCAGTTCAATGCGCGGTCCGGGGGACAGGGAAAACTATGGCTACACCTTC.